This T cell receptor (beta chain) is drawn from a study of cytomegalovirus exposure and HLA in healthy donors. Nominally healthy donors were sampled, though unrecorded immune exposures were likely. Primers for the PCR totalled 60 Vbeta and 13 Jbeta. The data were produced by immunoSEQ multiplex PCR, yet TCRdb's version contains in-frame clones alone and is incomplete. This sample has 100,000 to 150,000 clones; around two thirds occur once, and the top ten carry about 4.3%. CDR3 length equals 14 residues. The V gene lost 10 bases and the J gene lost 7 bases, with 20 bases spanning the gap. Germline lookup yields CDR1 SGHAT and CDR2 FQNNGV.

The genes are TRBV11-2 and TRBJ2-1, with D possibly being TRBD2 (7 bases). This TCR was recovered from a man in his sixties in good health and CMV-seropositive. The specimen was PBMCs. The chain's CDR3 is CATSPGGNSNEQFF. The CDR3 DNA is TGTGCCACCTCCCCGGGGGGCAATAGTAATGAGCAGTTCTTC.